These 5 T cell receptor beta chains originate from one sample sequenced in a study of type 1 and type 2 diabetes patients. Genomic DNA was the PCR template. Multiplex PCR with 30 forward and 13 reverse primers amplified the TCR beta CDR3. TCRdb independently ran MiXCR on the multiplex PCR reads; one entry per CDR3 protein. The table includes some 250,000 distinct CDR3 sequences, around 47% detected once. The sequenced sample consisted of peripheral blood mononuclear cells (PBMCs). The source is a man aged 18-30 years with type 2 diabetes.

This clonotype was seen at least ten times. The V gene is TRBV30, the J gene TRBJ1-1; D not certain. The V and J ends lost 5 bases and 5 bases respectively, with 6 bases between them. CDR1 is GTSNPN and CDR2 is SVGIG in the germline V gene (reference sequence). CDR3 length: 10 amino acids. The CDR3 region has the DNA TGTGCCTGGCAACATACTGAAGCTTTCTTT. Protein product: CAWQHTEAFF.

The J gene is TRBJ2-7, the V gene TRBV12-3 or TRBV12-4, with D possibly matching TRBD1 (6 bases). Trimming removed 3 bases from V and 2 bases from J, with 14 bases in between. CDR3 length: 15 amino acids. As DNA, the CDR3 is TGTGCCAGCAGTTTCGGGGCAGGGGCTCCCTACGAGCAGTACTTC. It specifies CASSFGAGAPYEQYF.

The chain combines TRBV27 with TRBJ2-5; possibly TRBD1 for D (5 bases). The end of the DNA is better explained by TRBJ2-1, so the J call may be wrong. The CDR3 spans 15 residues. The germline CDR1 and CDR2 sequences are MNHEY and SMNVEV (reference sequence). The CDR3 DNA sequence: TGTGCCAGCAGTTTCGGGTCAGGGCTAGTCAATGAGCAGTTCTTC. Encoded protein: CASSFGSGLVNEQFF.

To note about this clonotype: One end of the junction is discordant with germline, which a read error may explain. The gene calls are TRBV4-1 and TRBJ2-5, with D hard to call. The DNA end lines up better with TRBJ2-1; the J call may be wrong. The CDR3 length is 10 residues. Germline V gene data show CDR1 as MGHRA and CDR2 as YSYEKL. CDR3 DNA sequence: TGTGCCAGCAGTGACTCCGAGCAGTTCTTC. Its translation: CASSDSEQFF.

This chain links TRBV28 with TRBJ1-5, with 7 bases identical to TRBD1. The V and J ends lost 4 bases and 7 bases, in that order; junction bases with no gene match: 7. Per the germline V gene, CDR1 is MDHEN and CDR2 is SYDVKM. The CDR3 has 14 residues. CDR3 DNA: TGTGCCAGCAGTTCCCAAACAGGGGAACAGCCCCAGCATTTT. Its protein product is CASSSQTGEQPQHF.